The rows below give T cell receptor beta chains drawn from one sample of a study of graft-versus-host responses after intestinal transplantation. Assay: immunoSEQ multiplex PCR; the TCRdb copy retains only in-frame clones and omits some. The table records 15,000 to 20,000 clones, more than 80% of them present only once. Sample: PBMCs, taken about 350 days after transplant. Receptors originate from a human patient who received an intestinal transplant, so some T cells may come from the graft donor. Both conserved end residues are part of each CDR3. Each record gives: clone size, D gene, V gene, J gene, CDR3 DNA, CDR3 protein. D genes are given only for firm matches. Clone size is not always given. Where it is, it says once, few, many or a class for expanded clones.

abundance: NA
d_gene: TRBD2
v_gene: TRBV28
j_gene: TRBJ2-1
CDR3nt: TGTGCCAGCAGTTTACTAGCGGGAACTATTGAGCAGTTCTTC
CDR3aa: CASSLLAGTIEQFF

abundance: NA
d_gene: NA
v_gene: TRBV7-2
j_gene: TRBJ1-1
CDR3nt: TGTGCCAGCAGCTTAGCGTGGGGGGGCACTGAAGCTTTCTTT
CDR3aa: CASSLAWGGTEAFF

abundance: NA
d_gene: NA
v_gene: TRBV4-1
j_gene: TRBJ1-2
CDR3nt: TGCGCCAGCAGCCAAACGGGCGCCGGTGGTTACACCTTC
CDR3aa: CASSQTGAGGYTF

abundance: NA
d_gene: TRBD1
v_gene: TRBV7-9
j_gene: TRBJ2-7
CDR3nt: TGTGCCAGCAGCGACCCGGGACAGGGACTCTACGAGCAGTACTTC
CDR3aa: CASSDPGQGLYEQYF

abundance: NA
d_gene: TRBD2
v_gene: TRBV4-2
j_gene: TRBJ2-3
CDR3nt: TGTGCCAGCAGCCAAGAGCGGGGGGGCCCAGATACGCAGTATTTT
CDR3aa: CASSQERGGPDTQYF

abundance: NA
d_gene: TRBD1
v_gene: TRBV5-1
j_gene: TRBJ2-5
CDR3nt: TGCGCCAGCAGCCCCGACAGGGGTGAAGAGATCCAGTACTTC
CDR3aa: CASSPDRGEEIQYF

abundance: NA
d_gene: NA
v_gene: TRBV7-2
j_gene: TRBJ2-5
CDR3nt: TGTGCCAGCAGCGGAGGGACAGTCCAAGAGACCCAGTACTTC
CDR3aa: CASSGGTVQETQYF

abundance: NA
d_gene: NA
v_gene: TRBV18
j_gene: TRBJ1-1
CDR3nt: TGTGCCAGCTCACCATCCCAGAACACTGAAGCTTTCTTT
CDR3aa: CASSPSQNTEAFF

abundance: NA
d_gene: NA
v_gene: TRBV6-6
j_gene: TRBJ1-3
CDR3nt: TGTGCCAGCACGTGGAGCTCTGGAAACACCATATATTTT
CDR3aa: CASTWSSGNTIYF

abundance: NA
d_gene: NA
v_gene: TRBV7-2
j_gene: TRBJ2-5
CDR3nt: TGTGCCAGCAGCTTAAATACAGGCACACCGGAGACCCAGTACTTC
CDR3aa: CASSLNTGTPETQYF

abundance: NA
d_gene: NA
v_gene: TRBV18
j_gene: TRBJ2-2
CDR3nt: TGTGCCAGCTCATCAACAACTACCGGGGAGCTGTTTTTT
CDR3aa: CASSSTTTGELFF

abundance: once
d_gene: TRBD1
v_gene: TRBV28
j_gene: TRBJ1-5
CDR3nt: TGTGCCAGCAGTTTAAGGACAGGGAACAATCAGCCCCAGCATTTT
CDR3aa: CASSLRTGNNQPQHF

abundance: NA
d_gene: NA
v_gene: TRBV4-1
j_gene: TRBJ1-6
CDR3nt: TGCGCCAGCAGCCAAGATCCCTCGGCGGGGTATAATTCACCCCTCCACTTT
CDR3aa: CASSQDPSAGYNSPLHF

abundance: few
d_gene: NA
v_gene: TRBV28
j_gene: TRBJ2-3
CDR3nt: TGTGCCAGCAGTTTACAGGAATACACAGATACGCAGTATTTT
CDR3aa: CASSLQEYTDTQYF

abundance: NA
d_gene: NA
v_gene: TRBV9
j_gene: TRBJ2-7
CDR3nt: TGTGCCAGCAGCGTGGACGGGCCGGACGAGCAGTACTTC
CDR3aa: CASSVDGPDEQYF

abundance: NA
d_gene: TRBD1
v_gene: TRBV30
j_gene: TRBJ2-3
CDR3nt: TGTGCCTGGAAGGGGGCGGGAGATACGCAGTATTTT
CDR3aa: CAWKGAGDTQYF

abundance: NA
d_gene: TRBD1
v_gene: TRBV7-9
j_gene: TRBJ1-6
CDR3nt: TGTGCCAGTGACAGGGGAAATTCACCCCTCCACTTT
CDR3aa: CASDRGNSPLHF

abundance: NA
d_gene: NA
v_gene: TRBV2
j_gene: TRBJ2-7
CDR3nt: TGTGCCAGCAGTCCAAAATACGAGCAGTACTTC
CDR3aa: CASSPKYEQYF

abundance: NA
d_gene: TRBD2
v_gene: TRBV29-1
j_gene: TRBJ2-4
CDR3nt: TGCAGCGTTTGTAGGACTAGCGGGAGTCTTGAGACCATTCAGTACTTC
CDR3aa: CSVCRTSGSLETIQYF

abundance: NA
d_gene: NA
v_gene: TRBV7-9
j_gene: TRBJ2-7
CDR3nt: TGTGCCAGCAGCTTAGGACAGCCACCCAACGAGCAGTACTTC
CDR3aa: CASSLGQPPNEQYF

abundance: few
d_gene: TRBD1
v_gene: TRBV2
j_gene: TRBJ2-7
CDR3nt: TGTGCCAGCAGGGGACAGGCCTACGAGCAGTACTTC
CDR3aa: CASRGQAYEQYF

abundance: NA
d_gene: TRBD2
v_gene: TRBV2
j_gene: TRBJ2-4
CDR3nt: TGTGCCAGCAGTGAAGAGCCTAGCGGGGGGGTAAAGGAAAACATTCAGTACTTC
CDR3aa: CASSEEPSGGVKENIQYF

abundance: NA
d_gene: TRBD1
v_gene: TRBV14
j_gene: TRBJ2-1
CDR3nt: TGTGCCAGCAGCCACTACGACAGGGTATATGAGCAGTTCTTC
CDR3aa: CASSHYDRVYEQFF

abundance: NA
d_gene: NA
v_gene: TRBV7-3
j_gene: TRBJ2-7
CDR3nt: TGTGCCAGCAGCTTAGACGCAGGGTTCTACGAGCAGTACTTC
CDR3aa: CASSLDAGFYEQYF

abundance: NA
d_gene: NA
v_gene: TRBV6-1
j_gene: TRBJ2-7
CDR3nt: TGTGCCAGCAGTGAAGATAGGAGGCCCGAGCAGTACTTC
CDR3aa: CASSEDRRPEQYF

abundance: NA
d_gene: NA
v_gene: TRBV6-1
j_gene: TRBJ2-7
CDR3nt: TGTGCCAGCAGTCGGGACTCCAGCTCCTACGAGCAGTACTTC
CDR3aa: CASSRDSSSYEQYF

abundance: NA
d_gene: NA
v_gene: TRBV2
j_gene: TRBJ1-2
CDR3nt: TGTGCCAGCTTCGACAGACTCGGGGACTATGGCTACACCTTC
CDR3aa: CASFDRLGDYGYTF

abundance: NA
d_gene: NA
v_gene: TRBV6-5
j_gene: TRBJ1-6
CDR3nt: TGTGCCAGCAGTCGCAGGAGCTCCTATAATTCACCCCTCCACTTT
CDR3aa: CASSRRSSYNSPLHF

abundance: NA
d_gene: TRBD2
v_gene: TRBV10-3
j_gene: TRBJ2-1
CDR3nt: TGTGCCACCAGCGGGAGGGCCGGGAATGAGCAGTTCTTC
CDR3aa: CATSGRAGNEQFF

abundance: NA
d_gene: TRBD2
v_gene: TRBV6-4
j_gene: TRBJ2-1
CDR3nt: TGTGCCAGCAGTGGGACTAGCGGGGGGGCCAATGAGCAGTTCTTC
CDR3aa: CASSGTSGGANEQFF

abundance: NA
d_gene: NA
v_gene: TRBV30
j_gene: TRBJ2-2
CDR3nt: TGTGCCTGGAGTGTACTCCAAACCGGGGAGCTGTTTTTT
CDR3aa: CAWSVLQTGELFF

abundance: NA
d_gene: NA
v_gene: TRBV10-3
j_gene: TRBJ2-7
CDR3nt: TGTGCCATCAGTGTAGAAAGGAGCTCCTACGAGCAGTACTTC
CDR3aa: CAISVERSSYEQYF

abundance: NA
d_gene: NA
v_gene: TRBV4-1
j_gene: TRBJ1-1
CDR3nt: TGTGCCAGCAGCCAAGTTAAGGGATGGGGCACTGAAGCTTTCTTT
CDR3aa: CASSQVKGWGTEAFF

abundance: NA
d_gene: NA
v_gene: TRBV28
j_gene: TRBJ2-5
CDR3nt: TGTGCCAGCCAAAACAACGAAGAGACCCAGTACTTC
CDR3aa: CASQNNEETQYF

abundance: NA
d_gene: NA
v_gene: TRBV6-5
j_gene: TRBJ1-6
CDR3nt: TGTGCCAGCAGACCTCAGAGCTCCTATAATTCACCCCTCCACTTT
CDR3aa: CASRPQSSYNSPLHF

abundance: NA
d_gene: NA
v_gene: TRBV5-4
j_gene: TRBJ1-2
CDR3nt: TGTGCCAGCAGCCAAGATACGGAGGCTTTCTATGGCTACACCTTC
CDR3aa: CASSQDTEAFYGYTF

abundance: NA
d_gene: NA
v_gene: TRBV15
j_gene: TRBJ1-3
CDR3nt: TGTGCCACCAGCAGAGATCAGGTCGGCTCTGGAAACACCATATATTTT
CDR3aa: CATSRDQVGSGNTIYF

abundance: NA
d_gene: TRBD1
v_gene: TRBV9
j_gene: TRBJ1-3
CDR3nt: TGTGCCAGCAGCCTTACAGGGGGAGGAAACACCATATATTTT
CDR3aa: CASSLTGGGNTIYF

abundance: NA
d_gene: NA
v_gene: TRBV6-5
j_gene: TRBJ2-5
CDR3nt: TGTGCCAGCAGTTACTCGGGGGGCCGGGAGACCCAGTACTTC
CDR3aa: CASSYSGGRETQYF

abundance: NA
d_gene: NA
v_gene: TRBV10-3
j_gene: TRBJ1-4
CDR3nt: TGTGCCATCAGTGAGTCGGCGAGCCCTAATGAAAAACTGTTTTTT
CDR3aa: CAISESASPNEKLFF

abundance: once
d_gene: TRBD2
v_gene: TRBV18
j_gene: TRBJ2-3
CDR3nt: TGTGCCAGCTCACCGGGACTAGCGTATGGCACAGATACGCAGTATTTT
CDR3aa: CASSPGLAYGTDTQYF

abundance: few
d_gene: NA
v_gene: TRBV14
j_gene: TRBJ2-1
CDR3nt: TGTGCCAGCAGCCTCGCCGACGCGGCTGAGCAGTTCTTC
CDR3aa: CASSLADAAEQFF

abundance: NA
d_gene: TRBD2
v_gene: TRBV6-5
j_gene: TRBJ2-7
CDR3nt: TGTGCCAGCAGAGATACCGGACTAGCGGTCGAACAGTACTTC
CDR3aa: CASRDTGLAVEQYF

abundance: NA
d_gene: NA
v_gene: TRBV5-1
j_gene: TRBJ2-1
CDR3nt: TGCGCCAGCAGCTTTGGAGGGACTTCCTACAATGAGCAGTTCTTC
CDR3aa: CASSFGGTSYNEQFF

abundance: NA
d_gene: NA
v_gene: TRBV7-2
j_gene: TRBJ2-7
CDR3nt: TGTGCCAGCAGCGTCTACAACGAGCAGTACTTC
CDR3aa: CASSVYNEQYF

abundance: NA
d_gene: TRBD1
v_gene: TRBV4-1
j_gene: TRBJ1-5
CDR3nt: TGCGCCAGCAGCCAGGCGCTTCCCGTGGGACAGTTAAGGAATCAGCCCCAGCATTTT
CDR3aa: CASSQALPVGQLRNQPQHF

abundance: NA
d_gene: NA
v_gene: TRBV12-5
j_gene: TRBJ1-2
CDR3nt: TGTGCTAGTGGTTTTGGCCCTCGGCGGCCTAATGAGGAGATCTACTATGGCTACACCTTC
CDR3aa: CASGFGPRRPNEEIYYGYTF

abundance: NA
d_gene: NA
v_gene: TRBV7-3
j_gene: TRBJ2-6
CDR3nt: TGTGCCAGCAGCTACTCTGGGGCCAACGTCCTGACTTTC
CDR3aa: CASSYSGANVLTF

abundance: NA
d_gene: TRBD2
v_gene: TRBV5-1
j_gene: TRBJ2-3
CDR3nt: TGCGCCAGCAGCTTGGAGTTAGCGGGTACGGGCACAGATACGCAGTATTTT
CDR3aa: CASSLELAGTGTDTQYF

abundance: NA
d_gene: NA
v_gene: TRBV12-2
j_gene: TRBJ2-2
CDR3nt: TGTGCAAGTCGCACCGGACAGTGGGTTGTGGGGGAGCTGTTTTTT
CDR3aa: CASRTGQWVVGELFF

abundance: NA
d_gene: TRBD2
v_gene: TRBV7-8
j_gene: TRBJ2-1
CDR3nt: TGTGCCAGCAGCTTAGGAACACGGACTAGCGGTTACAATGAGCAGTTCTTC
CDR3aa: CASSLGTRTSGYNEQFF

abundance: NA
d_gene: TRBD1
v_gene: TRBV29-1
j_gene: TRBJ1-2
CDR3nt: TGCAGCGTTGGGCCAGGGGGCCTTGGATATGGCTACACCTTC
CDR3aa: CSVGPGGLGYGYTF

abundance: NA
d_gene: NA
v_gene: TRBV2
j_gene: TRBJ2-7
CDR3nt: TGTGCCAGCAGTGAAGCGGAGCTTGAAGAGCAGTACTTC
CDR3aa: CASSEAELEEQYF

abundance: once
d_gene: NA
v_gene: TRBV7-6
j_gene: TRBJ2-7
CDR3nt: TGTGCCAGCAGTCGCTACGAGCAGTACTTC
CDR3aa: CASSRYEQYF

abundance: NA
d_gene: NA
v_gene: TRBV27
j_gene: TRBJ2-1
CDR3nt: TGTGCCAGCAGTTTATCCGGGCATAATGAGCAGTTCTTC
CDR3aa: CASSLSGHNEQFF